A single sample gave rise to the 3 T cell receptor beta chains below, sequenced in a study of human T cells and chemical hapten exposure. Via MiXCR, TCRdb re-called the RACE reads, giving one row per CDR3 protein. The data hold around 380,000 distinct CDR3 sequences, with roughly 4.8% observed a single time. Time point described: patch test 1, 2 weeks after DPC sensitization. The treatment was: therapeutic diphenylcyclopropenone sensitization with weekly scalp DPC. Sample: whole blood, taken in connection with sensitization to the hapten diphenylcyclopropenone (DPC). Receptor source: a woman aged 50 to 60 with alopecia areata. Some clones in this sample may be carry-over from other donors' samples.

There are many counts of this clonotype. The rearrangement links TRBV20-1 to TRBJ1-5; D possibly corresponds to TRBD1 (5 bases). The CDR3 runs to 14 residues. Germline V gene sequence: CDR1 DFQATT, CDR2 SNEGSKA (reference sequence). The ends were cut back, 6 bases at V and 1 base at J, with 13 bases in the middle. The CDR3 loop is CSAPFRGSNQPQHF. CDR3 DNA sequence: TGCAGTGCCCCTTTCCGGGGCAGCAATCAGCCCCAGCATTTT.

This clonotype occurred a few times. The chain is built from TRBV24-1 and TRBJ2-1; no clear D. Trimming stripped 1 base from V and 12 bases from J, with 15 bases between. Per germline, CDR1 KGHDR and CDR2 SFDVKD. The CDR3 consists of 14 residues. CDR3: CATSDLTGRGGQFF. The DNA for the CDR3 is TGTGCCACCAGTGATTTAACCGGGCGAGGCGGGCAGTTCTTC.

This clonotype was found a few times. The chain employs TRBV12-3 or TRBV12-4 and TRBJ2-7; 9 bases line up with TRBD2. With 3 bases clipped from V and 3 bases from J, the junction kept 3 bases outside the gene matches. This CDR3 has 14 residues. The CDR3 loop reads CASSLAGGRYEQYF. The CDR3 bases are TGTGCCAGCAGTTTGGCGGGGGGGCGCTACGAGCAGTACTTC.